The sequence of this TCR beta chain was determined in a study of shared T cell receptors in the human thymus. Trimming removed 3 bases at V and 3 bases at J, with 12 bases between. CDR3 size: 15 residues. Germline CDR1 and CDR2: MGHRA and YSYEKL. Sequencing was performed with immunoSEQ multiplex PCR; in TCRdb, only in-frame clones are kept and a portion is missing. The data contain 550,000 to 800,000 clones, approximately 83% of them singletons. The same sample was also studied in work on human thymus T cells.

The source of this sequence is a girl less than two years old with a congenital heart defect. Source material: thymocytes. The J gene is TRBJ1-5, the V gene TRBV4-1; D is unclear. CDR3 protein: CASSQPGRPNQPQHF. The CDR3 bases are TGCGCCAGCAGCCAGCCCGGGAGGCCCAATCAGCCCCAGCATTTT.